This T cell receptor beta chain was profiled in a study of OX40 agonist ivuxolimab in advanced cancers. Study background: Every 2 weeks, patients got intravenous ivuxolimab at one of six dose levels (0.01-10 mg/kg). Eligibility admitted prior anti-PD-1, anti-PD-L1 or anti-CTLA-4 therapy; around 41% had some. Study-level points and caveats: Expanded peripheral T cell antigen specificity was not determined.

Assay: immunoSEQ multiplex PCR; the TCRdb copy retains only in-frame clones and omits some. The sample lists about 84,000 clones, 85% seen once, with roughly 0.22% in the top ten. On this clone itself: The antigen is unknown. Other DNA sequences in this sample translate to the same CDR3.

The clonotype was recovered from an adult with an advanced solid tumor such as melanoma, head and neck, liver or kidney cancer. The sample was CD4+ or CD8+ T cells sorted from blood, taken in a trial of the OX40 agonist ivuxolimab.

The CDR3 region has the DNA TGTGCCAGCAGCCGGGACAGGGCAAATGAAAAACTGTTTTTT. It encodes CASSRDRANEKLFF. The rearrangement joins TRBV5-4 to TRBJ1-4; TRBD1 agrees at 9 bases. V was clipped by 4 bases and J by 5 bases; unmatched bases: 3. The CDR3 has 14 amino acids. Germline assignment: CDR1 SGHNT and CDR2 YYREEE (reference sequence).